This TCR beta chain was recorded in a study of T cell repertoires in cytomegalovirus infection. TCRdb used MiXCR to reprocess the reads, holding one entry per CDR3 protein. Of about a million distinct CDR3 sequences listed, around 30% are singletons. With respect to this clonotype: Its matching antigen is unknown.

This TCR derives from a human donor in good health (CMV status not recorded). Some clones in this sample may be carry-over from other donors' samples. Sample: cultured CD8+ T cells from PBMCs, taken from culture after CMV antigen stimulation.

For the CDR3, the DNA is TGTGCCAGCAGCTCCCGGGACAGGGGGCTCTCCTACAATGAGCAGTTCTTC. This codes for CASSSRDRGLSYNEQFF. This chain uses TRBV7-2 with TRBJ2-1; 12 bases agree with TRBD1. V trimming: 4 bases; J trimming: 0 bases; junction bases outside the gene matches: 4. In germline, CDR1 is SGHTA, CDR2 FQGNSA. This CDR3 is built from 17 residues.